One and the same sample provided the 30 T cell receptor beta chains below, sequenced in a study of identical twins. In TCRdb, the 5' RACE reads were re-called with MiXCR into one record per CDR3 protein. This sample has about 330,000 distinct CDR3 sequences; roughly 12% occur once, and the top ten carry just over 7%. These data were also reused for a study on yellow fever vaccine responses in identical twins.

Source material: CD8+ T cells sorted from blood. The receptors were sampled from a woman younger than 35 in good health.

Ten or more counts support this clonotype. The J gene is TRBJ2-1, the V gene TRBV6-5; the D gene is possibly TRBD2 (5 bases). The CDR3 runs to 16 residues. Between the trimmed V and J ends, which lost 2 bases and 4 bases, there was a span of 15 bases. Germline loops: CDR1 MNHEY, CDR2 SVGAGI. CDR3 sequence: CASSYIVGLEYNEQFF. The CDR3 DNA reads TGTGCCAGCAGTTACATCGTAGGACTCGAGTACAATGAGCAGTTCTTC.

Here the CDR3 DNA reads TGCGCCAGCAGCCTAAATATGCATGAGCAGTTCTTC. Protein product: CASSLNMHEQFF. The rearrangement links TRBV5-1 to TRBJ2-1; D call uncertain. Trimming cost V 4 bases and J 8 bases, with 10 bases left between them. The CDR3 loop spans 12 amino acids. Germline values: CDR1 SGHRS, CDR2 YFSETQ.

This clonotype came up a few times. This chain uses TRBV7-8 with TRBJ2-3, with 7 bases fitting TRBD2. Trimming took 0 bases from V and 1 from J; bases not matched to a gene: 7. The length of the CDR3 is 17 residues. Germline CDR1 reads SGHVS; CDR2 reads FQNEAQ. The CDR3 DNA reads as TGTGCCAGCAGCTTAGCGCTGGCGGGAGACGGCACAGATACGCAGTATTTT. Translation gives CASSLALAGDGTDTQYF.

The chain is built from TRBV4-1 and TRBJ1-2; 7 positions match TRBD1. The CDR3 is 15 residues long. From germline, CDR1 is MGHRA and CDR2 YSYEKL. J was trimmed by 4 bases and V by 0 bases; bases with no gene match: 5. Here the CDR3 reads CASSQEERGLYGYTF. The CDR3, as DNA: TGCGCCAGCAGCCAAGAGGAAAGGGGGCTCTATGGCTACACCTTC.

This clonotype was seen only a few times. The chain recombines TRBV25-1 with TRBJ2-7; a weak D match, TRBD2 (6 bases). The CDR3 covers 16 residues. Looked up from germline, CDR1 is MGHDK and CDR2 is SYGVNS. The ends were cut back, 4 bases at V and 5 bases at J, with 21 bases in the middle. The CDR3 DNA reads as TGTGCCAGCAGTGCGGGGACTGGCCCTCGGAGGGACGAGCAGTACTTC. Protein: CASSAGTGPRRDEQYF.

This clonotype occurred a few times. V gene TRBV16 combines with J gene TRBJ1-1; 8 bases line up with TRBD1. The length of the CDR3 is 15 residues. Germline lookup yields CDR1 KGHSY and CDR2 FQNENV. Trimming removed 2 bases from V and 5 bases from J; junction bases left unmatched: 7. The CDR3 loop is CASSQTTGVRTEAFF. DNA of the CDR3: TGTGCCAGCAGCCAAACGACAGGGGTTAGGACTGAAGCTTTCTTT.

V is TRBV29-1 and J is TRBJ1-2; D is uncertain. V was shortened by 3 bases and J by 8 bases, with 4 bases between the two germline ends. CDR3 length equals 9 residues. Germline lookup yields CDR1 SQVTM and CDR2 ANQGSEA. In DNA, the CDR3 is TGCAGCGTTGATGGCGGCTACACCTTC. Translation: CSVDGGYTF.

This clonotype occurred a few times. The V gene is TRBV11-2, the J gene TRBJ2-7; D perhaps matches TRBD1 (5 bases). CDR1 is SGHAT, CDR2 FQNNGV, per germline. V was cut by 0 bases and J by 5 bases, with 14 bases left in between. This CDR3 has 15 residues. CDR3 bases: TGTGCCAGCAGCTTAGATTTAGTAGGGGTGGACGAGCAGTACGTC. Protein: CASSLDLVGVDEQYV.

Only a few counts were recorded for this clonotype. The chain couples TRBV7-9 to TRBJ2-1; 8 bases match TRBD2. The CDR3 runs 15 residues. Germline values: CDR1 SEHNR, CDR2 FQNEAQ (reference sequence). The V segment lost 2 bases and the J segment 8 bases; nucleotides outside the gene matches: 8. CDR3 DNA sequence: TGTGCCAGCAGCTTAAAGTGGCGGGAGGAAGATGAGCAGTTCTTC. Its protein is CASSLKWREEDEQFF.

The rearrangement links TRBV28 to TRBJ2-3; no clear D. This CDR3 region has 12 residues. Germline lookup yields CDR1 MDHEN and CDR2 SYDVKM. V was pared by 7 bases and J by 1 base, with 6 bases between. CDR3 nucleotides: TGTGCCAGCAAGACTGGCACAGATACGCAGTATTTT. Residues: CASKTGTDTQYF.

This clonotype was counted many times. The rearrangement joins TRBV28 to TRBJ1-2; D is unclear. Trimming took off 2 bases at V and 8 bases at J, with 12 bases between the two ends. The CDR3 is 13 amino acids. Germline CDR1 reads MDHEN; CDR2 reads SYDVKM. The CDR3, as DNA: TGTGCCAGCAGTTTAAGAGAAATCGAAGGCTACACCTTC. This translates into CASSLREIEGYTF.

This sequence joins TRBV28 and TRBJ2-1; no reliable D call. The length of the CDR3 is 13 residues. V lost 6 bases and J 8 bases, leaving 14 bases between the germline ends. Germline CDR1 MDHEN, CDR2 SYDVKM. Here the CDR3 DNA reads TGTGCCAGCAGCAGCCCGTCCTGGGATGAGCAGTTCTTC. Translated, it gives CASSSPSWDEQFF.

This clonotype appeared a few times. In DNA, the CDR3 is TGCGCCAGCAGCTTTACCGGGGCCAACGTCCTGACTTTC. It translates to CASSFTGANVLTF. The chain carries TRBV5-1 and TRBJ2-6; no clear D. The germline V gene has CDR1 SGHRS and CDR2 YFSETQ. The CDR3 consists of 13 residues. V was shortened by 2 bases and J by 4 bases, with 4 bases between the two germline ends.

In this sample, this clonotype turned up a few times. V usage is TRBV6-1 and J usage is TRBJ2-1, with TRBD2 matching 8 bases. The germline V gene encodes CDR1 MNHNS and CDR2 SASEGT. The J segment lost 2 bases and the V segment lost 6 bases, leaving 12 bases of the junction unmatched. The CDR3 length is 17 residues. The CDR3 is CASSNPNSGRAYNEQFF. The DNA of the CDR3 is TGTGCCAGCAGCAATCCGAACAGCGGGAGAGCCTACAATGAGCAGTTCTTC.

This chain uses TRBV9 with TRBJ2-6; D may be TRBD1 (6 bases). The CDR3 totals 17 residues. Germline lookup yields CDR1 SGDLS and CDR2 YYNGEE. Between the trimmed V and J ends, which lost 4 bases and 0 bases, there was a span of 14 bases. The CDR3 region has the DNA TGTGCCAGCAGCACAGGACAGCGCTACTCTGGGGCCAACGTCCTGACTTTC. It is translated as CASSTGQRYSGANVLTF.

There are a few counts of this clonotype. The V call is TRBV5-6, the J call TRBJ2-7; D call uncertain. The V gene's germline CDR1 is SGHDT and CDR2 YYEEEE. CDR3 size: 14 residues. V was trimmed by 1 base and J by 4 bases, leaving 12 bases between them. The CDR3 DNA sequence: TGTGCCAGCAGCTTGATGTTCAGCAGTTACGAGCAGTACGTC. It encodes CASSLMFSSYEQYV.

This clonotype has only a few counts. The genes are TRBV14 and TRBJ2-7; D not certain. CDR1 is SGHDN, CDR2 FVKESK, per germline. The CDR3 is 15 amino acids. The V and J ends lost 0 bases and 3 bases respectively, with 12 bases between them. CDR3: CASSQDLSGNYEQYF. DNA of the CDR3: TGTGCCAGCAGCCAAGATCTTTCCGGAAACTACGAGCAGTACTTC.

There are many counts of this clonotype. V and J are TRBV4-1 and TRBJ2-1, with 11 bases fitting TRBD2. The CDR3 has 16 amino acids. V gave up 0 bases and J gave up 4 bases; unmatched junction bases: 2. CDR1 and CDR2 from the germline V gene are MGHRA and YSYEKL. DNA for the CDR3: TGCGCCAGCAGCCAAGATTTAGCGGGAGGGTACAATGAGCAGTTCTTC. It encodes CASSQDLAGGYNEQFF.

This clonotype was recorded at least ten times. The chain recombines TRBV7-9 with TRBJ1-1; D gene ambiguous. The CDR3 contains 13 residues. The V gene's germline CDR1 is SEHNR and CDR2 FQNEAQ (reference sequence). Trimming cost V 2 bases and J 6 bases, with 10 bases left between them. For the CDR3, the DNA is TGTGCCAGCAGCTTATCCGGGAGTGCTGAAGCTTTCTTT. This translates into CASSLSGSAEAFF.

In this sample, this clonotype turned up a few times. V and J are TRBV27 and TRBJ2-5, with 10 bases aligning to TRBD2. V was pared by 10 bases and J by 5 bases, with 10 bases of the junction left unmatched. Germline V CDR1 and CDR2: MNHEY, SMNVEV (reference sequence). CDR3 length: 14 amino acids. Here the CDR3 reads CATSLAGSGETQYF. In DNA, the CDR3 is TGTGCCACTTCACTAGCGGGGTCCGGGGAGACCCAGTACTTC.

The sample holds one count of this clonotype. The chain couples TRBV5-1 to TRBJ2-7; 8 positions agree with TRBD2. The germline gives CDR1 SGHRS, CDR2 YFSETQ. The CDR3 runs 14 residues. The ends lost 4 bases at V and 7 bases at J; junction bases unmatched: 10. CDR3 DNA sequence: TGCGCCAGCAGCCCGGGGACGGGACTAGGAGAGCAGTACGTC. This encodes CASSPGTGLGEQYV.

This clonotype was counted many times. The CDR3 is CASTPYRGQGTEAFF. The CDR3 DNA sequence: TGTGCCAGCACCCCCTACAGGGGGCAAGGGACTGAAGCTTTCTTT. The V call is TRBV2, the J call TRBJ1-1, with 9 bases identical to TRBD1. CDR1 is SNHLY, CDR2 FYNNEI, per germline. The CDR3 has 15 residues. The ends lost 7 bases at V and 5 bases at J; junction bases unmatched: 11.

This clonotype was counted between two and nine times. This sequence joins TRBV6-1 and TRBJ2-7, with 16 bases matching TRBD2. V shed 3 bases, J shed 3 bases, and the junction held 5 bases outside the gene matches. Germline CDR1 and CDR2: MNHNS and SASEGT. The CDR3 consists of 17 residues. In nucleotides, the CDR3 is TGTGCCAGCAGTGAGGGACTAGCGGGGGGGCATGTCTACGAGCAGTACGTC. It is translated as CASSEGLAGGHVYEQYV.

This clonotype has only a few counts. V usage is TRBV28 and J usage is TRBJ2-7, with D tentatively TRBD2 (6 bases). The CDR3 is made up of 14 amino acids. Germline values: CDR1 MDHEN, CDR2 SYDVKM. The V end lost 4 bases, the J end lost 5 bases, and 15 bases lay between the germline ends. In DNA form, the CDR3 reads TGTGCCAGCAGTTCCTCTAGCGAAGGAGACGAGCAGTACTTC. As protein: CASSSSSEGDEQYF.

This clonotype was seen at least ten times. The gene calls are TRBV6-5 and TRBJ2-1; a possible D gene is TRBD1 (7 bases). The germline V gene encodes CDR1 MNHEY and CDR2 SVGAGI. CDR3 size: 15 residues. The ends were cut back, 2 bases at V and 5 bases at J, with 13 bases in the middle. This CDR3 reads CASSYGAGGNNEQFF. The DNA for the CDR3 is TGTGCCAGCAGTTACGGGGCAGGGGGGAACAATGAGCAGTTCTTC.

The genes are TRBV28 and TRBJ2-1, with D unresolved. The germline V and J ends were trimmed by 5 bases and 6 bases, with 17 bases remaining between them. From germline, CDR1 is MDHEN and CDR2 SYDVKM. The CDR3 covers 15 residues. The CDR3 nucleotides are TGTGCCAGCAGTCCTACAGTCTCCCGGGTCAATGAGCAGTTCTTC. Translated, it gives CASSPTVSRVNEQFF.

This chain links TRBV5-1 with TRBJ2-7; no clear D gene. This CDR3 comprises 12 residues. The V gene's germline CDR1 is SGHRS and CDR2 YFSETQ. Trimming removed 7 bases from V and 0 bases from J, with 8 bases in between. CDR3: CASGPDSYEQYF. CDR3 coding DNA: TGCGCCAGCGGGCCCGACTCCTACGAGCAGTACTTC.

This clonotype was seen only a few times. The rearrangement joins TRBV7-9 to TRBJ1-2, with 8 positions matching TRBD1. The CDR3 loop spans 14 amino acids. Trimming removed 4 bases from V and 3 bases from J; junction bases left unmatched: 4. Germline assignment: CDR1 SEHNR and CDR2 FQNEAQ (reference sequence). CDR3 protein: CASSSTGEDYGYTF. The CDR3 DNA sequence: TGTGCCAGCAGCTCGACAGGGGAGGACTATGGCTACACCTTC. Variable domain in full (rest from reference TRBV7-9 and TRBJ1-2): DTGVSQNPRHKITKRGQNVTFRCDPISEHNRLYWYRQTLGQGPEFLTYFQNEAQLEKSRLLSDRFSAERPKGSFSTLEIQRTEQGDSAMYLCASSSTGEDYGYTFGSGTRLTVV.

This clonotype was found many times. This chain links TRBV29-1 with TRBJ2-3; TRBD2 is a possible D gene (6 bases). The V gene's germline CDR1 is SQVTM and CDR2 ANQGSEA. Deletions cut 7 bases from V and 2 bases from J, with 25 bases between. The CDR3 consists of 17 residues. The CDR3: CSASGGSGPSPTDTQYF. In DNA, the CDR3 is TGCAGCGCCTCTGGGGGGAGCGGACCCTCCCCCACAGATACGCAGTATTTT.

This clonotype was observed a handful of times. The rearrangement links TRBV5-6 to TRBJ2-7; D remains unclear. The CDR3 has 12 amino acids. Germline V lookup: CDR1 SGHDT, CDR2 YYEEEE. V was shortened by 4 bases and J by 7 bases, with 12 bases between the two germline ends. CDR3 residues: CASSQGEAEQYF. The CDR3 bases are TGTGCCAGCAGCCAAGGAGAAGCGGAGCAGTACTTC.